The entry that follows covers one T cell receptor beta chain sequence. Its cognate antigen is unknown. Measured with immunoSEQ multiplex PCR; TCRdb has only the in-frame clones, and not every one. The data show 54,000 or so clones, 85% to 95% seen once. Trimming cost V 5 bases and J 1 base; bases outside gene matches: 9. The germline CDR1 and CDR2 sequences are SGHTA and FQGTGA. The CDR3 is 16 residues long. Donors were healthy Finnish babies undergoing corrective operations for congenital heart defects. An approximately 0.5-1 mL peripheral blood aliquot was taken intraoperatively from four of eight donors. The sample originates from a study of human thymus T cells. Study observations and caveats: Thymic and blood repertoires showed apparently biased V and J gene usage.

The specimen was blood. The genes are TRBV7-3 and TRBJ2-3; 7 bases are shared with TRBD2. The sequence was obtained from a boy less than two years old with a congenital heart defect but otherwise immunologically healthy. Written as DNA, the CDR3 is TGTGCCAGCAGCCCCGCCGGGACTACCGGCACAGATACGCAGTATTTT. Residues: CASSPAGTTGTDTQYF.